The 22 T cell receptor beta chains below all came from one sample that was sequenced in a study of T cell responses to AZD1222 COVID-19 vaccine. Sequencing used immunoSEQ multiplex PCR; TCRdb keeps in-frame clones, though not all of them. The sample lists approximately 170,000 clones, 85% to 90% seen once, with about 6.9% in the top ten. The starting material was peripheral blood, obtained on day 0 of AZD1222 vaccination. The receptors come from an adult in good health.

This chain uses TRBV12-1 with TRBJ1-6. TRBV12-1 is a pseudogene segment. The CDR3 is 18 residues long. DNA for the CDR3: TGTGCCAGCATCCTTAGCCAGAAAGGGGGGTTCTATCACCACACCCTCCACTTT. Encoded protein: CASILSQKGGFYHHTLHF.

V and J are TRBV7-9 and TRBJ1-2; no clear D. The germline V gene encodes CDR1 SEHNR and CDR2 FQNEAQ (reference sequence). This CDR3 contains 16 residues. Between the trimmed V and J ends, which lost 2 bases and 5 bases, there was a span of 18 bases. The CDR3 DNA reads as TGTGCCAGCAGCTTAACCCTCACACCGGCCGGGTATGGCTACACCTTC. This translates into CASSLTLTPAGYGYTF.

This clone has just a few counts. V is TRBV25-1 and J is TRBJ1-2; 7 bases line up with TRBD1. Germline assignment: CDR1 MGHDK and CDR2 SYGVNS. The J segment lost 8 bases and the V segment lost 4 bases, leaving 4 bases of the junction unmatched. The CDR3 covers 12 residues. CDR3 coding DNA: TGTGCCAGCAGTGGACAGGGCTGGGGCTACACCTTC. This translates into CASSGQGWGYTF.

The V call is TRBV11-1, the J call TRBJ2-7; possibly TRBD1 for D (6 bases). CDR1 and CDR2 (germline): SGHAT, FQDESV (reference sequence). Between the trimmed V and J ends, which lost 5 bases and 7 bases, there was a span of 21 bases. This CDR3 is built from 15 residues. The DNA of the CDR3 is TGTGCCAGCAGCATATCCGGGACACCTTTTGATGAGCAGTACTTC. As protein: CASSISGTPFDEQYF.

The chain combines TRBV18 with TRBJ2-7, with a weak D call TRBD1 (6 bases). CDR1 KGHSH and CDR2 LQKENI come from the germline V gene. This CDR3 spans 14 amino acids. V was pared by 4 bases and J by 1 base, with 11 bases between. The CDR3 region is CASSHPDRSYEQYV. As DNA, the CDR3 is TGTGCCAGCTCACATCCGGACAGATCCTACGAGCAGTACGTC.

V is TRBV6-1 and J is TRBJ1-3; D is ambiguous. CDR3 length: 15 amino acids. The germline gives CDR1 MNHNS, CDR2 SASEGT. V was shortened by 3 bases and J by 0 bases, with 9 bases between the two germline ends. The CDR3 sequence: CASSDFRHSGNTIYF. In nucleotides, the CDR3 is TGTGCCAGCAGTGATTTTCGACACTCTGGAAACACCATATATTTT.

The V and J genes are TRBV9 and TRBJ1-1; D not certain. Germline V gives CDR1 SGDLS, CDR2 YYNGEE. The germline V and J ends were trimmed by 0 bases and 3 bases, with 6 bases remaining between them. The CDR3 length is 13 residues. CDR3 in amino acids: CASSVESDTEAFF. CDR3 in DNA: TGTGCCAGCAGCGTAGAGTCGGACACTGAAGCTTTCTTT.

CDR3 in amino acids: CASSLSTTSGGHFF. CDR3 bases: TGTGCCAGCAGTTTATCAACCACTAGCGGGGGCCACTTCTTC. V gene TRBV28 combines with J gene TRBJ2-1; 11 nucleotides match TRBD2. Germline V CDR1 and CDR2: MDHEN, SYDVKM. The V gene end was trimmed by 1 base and the J gene end by 16 bases; junction bases not matched to a gene: 9. This CDR3 region has 14 residues.

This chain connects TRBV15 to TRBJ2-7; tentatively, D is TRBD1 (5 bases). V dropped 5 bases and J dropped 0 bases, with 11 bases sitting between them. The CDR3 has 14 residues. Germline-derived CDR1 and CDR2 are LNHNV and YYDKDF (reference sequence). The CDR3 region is CATSLGHGSYEQYF. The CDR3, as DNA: TGTGCCACCAGCCTAGGACACGGCTCCTACGAGCAGTACTTC.

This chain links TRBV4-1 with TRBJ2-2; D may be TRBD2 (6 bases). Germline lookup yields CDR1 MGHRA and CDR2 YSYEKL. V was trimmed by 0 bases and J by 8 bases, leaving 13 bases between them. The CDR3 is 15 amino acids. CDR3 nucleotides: TGCGCCAGCAGCCAAGATAGGAACGCGGGAGGGGAGCTGTTTTTT. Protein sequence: CASSQDRNAGGELFF.

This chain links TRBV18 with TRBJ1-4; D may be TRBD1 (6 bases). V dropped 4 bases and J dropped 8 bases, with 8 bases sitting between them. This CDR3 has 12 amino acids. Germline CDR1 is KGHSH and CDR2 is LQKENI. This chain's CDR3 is CASSQGQEKLFF. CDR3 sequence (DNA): TGTGCCAGCTCACAAGGACAGGAAAAACTGTTTTTT.

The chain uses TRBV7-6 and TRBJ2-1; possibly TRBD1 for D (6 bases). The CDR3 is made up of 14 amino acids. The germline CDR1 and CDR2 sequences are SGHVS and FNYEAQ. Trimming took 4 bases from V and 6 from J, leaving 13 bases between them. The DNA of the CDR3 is TGTGCCAGCAGCTCCAGGGGTTACGGCAATGAGCAGTTCTTC. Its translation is CASSSRGYGNEQFF.

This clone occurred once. The CDR3 DNA reads as TGTGCCAGCAGCCCGGACAGGGTCGGAACTAATGAAAAACTGTTTTTT. Protein product: CASSPDRVGTNEKLFF. The V and J genes are TRBV3-1 (or the pseudogene TRBV3-2) and TRBJ1-4, with 8 bases matching TRBD1. This CDR3 comprises 16 residues. V was pared by 4 bases and J by 1 base, with 5 bases of the junction left unmatched. Germline CDR1 LGHDT, CDR2 YNNKEL (reference sequence).

The CDR3 DNA is TGTGCCAGCAGCGCCTCCCGGGGGGGGCGCACTGAAGCTTTCTTT. Translated: CASSASRGGRTEAFF. This rearrangement joins TRBV6-5 to TRBJ1-1; D might be TRBD1 (6 bases). Trimming left V 6 bases short and J 4 bases short, with 18 bases between. The CDR3 is 15 residues long. Germline V CDR1 and CDR2: MNHEY, SVGAGI.

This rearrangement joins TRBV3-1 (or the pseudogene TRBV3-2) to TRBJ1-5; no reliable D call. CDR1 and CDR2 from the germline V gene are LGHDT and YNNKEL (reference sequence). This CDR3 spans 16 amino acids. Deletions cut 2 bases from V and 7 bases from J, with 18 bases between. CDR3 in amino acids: CASSQSGLRVSQPQHF. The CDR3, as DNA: TGTGCCAGCAGCCAATCGGGTTTGAGGGTATCGCAGCCCCAGCATTTT.

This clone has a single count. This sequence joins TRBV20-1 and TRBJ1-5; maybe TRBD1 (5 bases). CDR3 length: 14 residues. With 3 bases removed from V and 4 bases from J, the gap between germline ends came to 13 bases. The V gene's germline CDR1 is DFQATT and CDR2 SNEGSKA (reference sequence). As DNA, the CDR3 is TGCAGTGCTAGTTTGGCGGCAGGGAATCAGCCCCAGCATTTT. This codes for CSASLAAGNQPQHF.

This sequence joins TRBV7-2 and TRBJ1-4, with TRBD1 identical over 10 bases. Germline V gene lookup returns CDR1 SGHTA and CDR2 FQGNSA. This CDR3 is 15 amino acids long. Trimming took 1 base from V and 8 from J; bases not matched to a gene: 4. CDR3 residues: CASSLDGTGVEKLFF. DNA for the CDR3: TGTGCCAGCAGCTTAGACGGGACAGGGGTCGAAAAACTGTTTTTT.

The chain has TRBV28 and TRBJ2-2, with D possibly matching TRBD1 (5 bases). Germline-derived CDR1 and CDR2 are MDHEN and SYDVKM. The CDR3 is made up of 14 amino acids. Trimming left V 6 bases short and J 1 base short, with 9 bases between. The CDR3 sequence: CASSLGQNTGELFF. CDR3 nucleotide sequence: TGTGCCAGCAGCCTCGGACAGAACACCGGGGAGCTGTTTTTT.

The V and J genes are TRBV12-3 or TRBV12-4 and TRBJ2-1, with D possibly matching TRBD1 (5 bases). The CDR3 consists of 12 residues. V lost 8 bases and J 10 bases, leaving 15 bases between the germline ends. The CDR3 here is CASARDSGEQFF. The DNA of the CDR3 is TGTGCCAGCGCCAGGGATTCCGGGGAGCAGTTCTTC.

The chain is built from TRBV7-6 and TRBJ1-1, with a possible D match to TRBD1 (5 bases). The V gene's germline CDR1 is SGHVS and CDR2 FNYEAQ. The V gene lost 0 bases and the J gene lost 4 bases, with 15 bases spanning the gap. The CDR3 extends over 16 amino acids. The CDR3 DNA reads TGTGCCAGCAGCTTAGCCGGAGGGTCCGGGGGCACTGAAGCTTTCTTT. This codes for CASSLAGGSGGTEAFF.

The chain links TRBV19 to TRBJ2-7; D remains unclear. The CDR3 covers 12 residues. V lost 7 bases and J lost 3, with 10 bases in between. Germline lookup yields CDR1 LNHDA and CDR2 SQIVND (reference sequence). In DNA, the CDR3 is TGTGCCAGTATCGGACGGAGCTACGAGCAGTACTTC. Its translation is CASIGRSYEQYF.

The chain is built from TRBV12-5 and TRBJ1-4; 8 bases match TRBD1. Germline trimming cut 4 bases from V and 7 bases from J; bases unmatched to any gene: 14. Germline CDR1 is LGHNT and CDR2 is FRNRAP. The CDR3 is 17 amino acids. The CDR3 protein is CASGYRGSSNNCEKLFF. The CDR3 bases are TGTGCTAGTGGTTACAGGGGGTCGTCGAACAATTGTGAAAAACTGTTTTTT.